The following is a T cell receptor (beta chain) sequence with its context. The data belong to a study of CD8 T cells in Susac syndrome. RNA in amounts of 0.5 to 1 ug was reverse transcribed with random hexamers. Multiplex PCR with immunoSEQ amplified the TCR beta CDR3 across 54 Vbeta and 13 Jbeta. TCRdb fed the immunoSEQ multiplex PCR reads into MiXCR, producing one record per CDR3 protein. The table records about 430,000 distinct CDR3 sequences, roughly 85% of them present only once. The CDR3 runs 13 residues. With 3 bases clipped from V and 2 bases from J, the junction kept 2 bases outside the gene matches. Germline CDR1 and CDR2: DFQATT and SNEGSKA (reference sequence). Sequencing of TCR beta covered CD8+ and CD4+ T cells obtained from blood. The authors negatively isolated CD8+ and CD4+ T cells and FACS-enriched TEMRA cells.

The J gene is TRBJ1-1, the V gene TRBV20-1; 8 bases agree with TRBD1. Sequencing used CD8+ T cells from PBMCs. The sequence was obtained from a human donor with multiple sclerosis. This CDR3 reads CSARTGDNTEAFF. The CDR3 bases are TGCAGTGCTAGGACAGGGGATAACACTGAAGCTTTCTTT.